Listed below are T cell receptor beta chains from one sample, sequenced in a study of a mutant IDH1 vaccine in newly diagnosed glioma. These TCRs' antigens remain unknown. The method was immunoSEQ multiplex PCR; TCRdb's version includes in-frame clones alone and lacks a portion of them. Of approximately 35,000 clones listed, more than 75% are singletons. This sample comprised PBMCs, obtained from a glioma patient whose treatment included an IDH1 peptide vaccine. The receptors shown here come from a man aged 35 to 55 with glioma. Each CDR3 is given with its conserved first and last residue. The order of the fields is J gene, D gene, V gene, clone size, CDR3 DNA, CDR3 protein. The D gene is left open where the match is weak. A clone size is listed for some rows: how often the clone was seen (once, few, many), or a class if it is expanded.

TRBJ1-4	.	TRBV6-1	.	TGTGCCAGCAGTGAAGGTCGAGGAACCCATGGGGAAAAACTGTTTTTT	CASSEGRGTHGEKLFF
TRBJ1-1	.	TRBV2	.	TGTGCCAGCAGTGAAGAGATGAACACTGAAGCTTTCTTT	CASSEEMNTEAFF
TRBJ1-4	.	TRBV2	once	TGTGCCACGGACAAGGGACAAGGAACTAATGAAAAACTGTTTTTT	CATDKGQGTNEKLFF
TRBJ2-1	TRBD2	TRBV9	.	TGTGCCAGCAGCGTAGAGGCGGGAGGTACTTACAATGAGCAGTTCTTC	CASSVEAGGTYNEQFF
TRBJ1-2	TRBD1	TRBV29-1	.	TGCAGCGTTCCGGGACAGGGAGGAGGCTACACCTTC	CSVPGQGGGYTF
TRBJ2-2	.	TRBV29-1	once	TGCAGCGTCCATACCACAGGGAGGGAGCTGTTTTTT	CSVHTTGRELFF
TRBJ2-5	TRBD1	TRBV6-5	.	TGTGCCAGCAGTTCCAACCCGGACAGGTCAGAGACCCAGTACTTC	CASSSNPDRSETQYF
TRBJ2-1	.	TRBV5-5	.	TGTGCCAGCACCCCCTTTTTAGCGGATTACAATGAGCAGTTCTTC	CASTPFLADYNEQFF
TRBJ2-1	.	TRBV7-6	.	TGTGCCAGCAGCTTAGTTGGTGAGCAGTTCTTC	CASSLVGEQFF
TRBJ1-1	TRBD1	TRBV5-1	.	TGCGCCAGCAGCTTGAGTTGGACAGGGAGCGCTTTCTTT	CASSLSWTGSAFF
TRBJ1-5	TRBD1	TRBV28	.	TGTGCCAGCAGGAGCGGGACAGAGTATAGCAATCAGCCCCAGCATTTT	CASRSGTEYSNQPQHF
TRBJ2-5	.	TRBV7-9	.	TGTGCCAGCAGCTATCCTGCCCCTCAAGAGACCCAGTACTTC	CASSYPAPQETQYF
TRBJ2-3	.	TRBV6-4	few	TGTGCCAGCAGTGAAGCGGATAGCACAGATACGCAGTATTTT	CASSEADSTDTQYF
TRBJ1-3	.	TRBV19	.	TGTGCCAGTAGTATGCCAGCGCACTCTGGAAACACCATATATTTT	CASSMPAHSGNTIYF
TRBJ2-1	.	TRBV21-1	.	TGTGCCAGCAGCAAAGCGGCGGGACTAGCGGGAACCAATGAGCAGTTCTTC	CASSKAAGLAGTNEQFF
TRBJ2-7	TRBD1	TRBV11-2	.	TGTGCCAGCAGCTTAACCATCACAGGGGTAGGATTTCCCTACGAGCAGTACTTC	CASSLTITGVGFPYEQYF
TRBJ1-5	.	TRBV2	.	TGTGCCAGCAGTGACCGGAAGGTGAGCAATCAGCCCCAGCATTTT	CASSDRKVSNQPQHF
TRBJ1-2	.	TRBV5-6	few	TGTGCCAGCAGCTTGTCGGCCGTGACCCGGCATGGCTACACCTTC	CASSLSAVTRHGYTF
TRBJ1-2	.	TRBV30	.	TGTGCCTGGAGCCCAGGGGACGGCTATGGCTACACCTTC	CAWSPGDGYGYTF
TRBJ1-1	.	TRBV7-9	.	TGTGCCAGCAGCTCAACCAATGGCCGGGCGAGCGGAGCTTTCTTT	CASSSTNGRASGAFF
TRBJ1-1	.	TRBV5-5	once	TGTGCCAGCAGCTTGCGTGAGGGACTTAGGAACACTGAAGCTTTCTTT	CASSLREGLRNTEAFF
TRBJ1-2	.	TRBV4-1	.	TGCGCCAGCAGCCAAGGACCAGGGGAAGGGTTCTATGGCTACACCTTC	CASSQGPGEGFYGYTF
TRBJ1-5	.	TRBV28	.	TGTGCCAGCAGCATCGAGCAGCCCCAGCATTTT	CASSIEQPQHF
TRBJ2-2	.	TRBV28	.	TGTGCCAGCAGTTTTCAGGTTGTATCTTTGCCCGGGGAGCTGTTTTTT	CASSFQVVSLPGELFF
TRBJ1-5	.	TRBV4-1	.	TGCGCCAGCAGCCAAGGTAGTCAGCCCCAGCATTTT	CASSQGSQPQHF
TRBJ1-5	.	TRBV7-9	.	TGTGCCAGCAGCTTTCCCCATCAGCCCCAGCATTTT	CASSFPHQPQHF
TRBJ2-5	.	TRBV6-5	.	TGTGCCAGCAGTTTTCACATGACAGGACGGATAGAGACCCAGTACTTC	CASSFHMTGRIETQYF
TRBJ2-7	.	TRBV5-6	.	TGTGCCAGCAGCCTGGGACGAAACTACGAGCAGTACTTC	CASSLGRNYEQYF